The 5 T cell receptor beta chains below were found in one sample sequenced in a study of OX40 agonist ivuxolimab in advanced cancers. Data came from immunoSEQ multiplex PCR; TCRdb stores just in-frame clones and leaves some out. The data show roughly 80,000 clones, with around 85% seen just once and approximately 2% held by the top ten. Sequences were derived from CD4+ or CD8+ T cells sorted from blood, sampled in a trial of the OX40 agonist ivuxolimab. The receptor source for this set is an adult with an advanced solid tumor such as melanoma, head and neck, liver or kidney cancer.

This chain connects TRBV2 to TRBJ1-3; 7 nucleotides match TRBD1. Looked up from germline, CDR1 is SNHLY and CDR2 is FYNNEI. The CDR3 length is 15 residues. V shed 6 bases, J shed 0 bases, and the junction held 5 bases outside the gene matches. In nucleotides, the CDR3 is TGTGCCAGCAGCGAGGGACAGACCTCTGGAAACACCATATATTTT. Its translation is CASSEGQTSGNTIYF.

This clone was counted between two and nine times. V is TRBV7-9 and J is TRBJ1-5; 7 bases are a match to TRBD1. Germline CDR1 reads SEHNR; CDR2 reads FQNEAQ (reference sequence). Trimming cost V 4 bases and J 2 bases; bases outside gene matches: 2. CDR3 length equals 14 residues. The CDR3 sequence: CASSSTGGNQPQHF. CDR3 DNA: TGTGCCAGCAGCTCCACAGGGGGCAATCAGCCCCAGCATTTT.

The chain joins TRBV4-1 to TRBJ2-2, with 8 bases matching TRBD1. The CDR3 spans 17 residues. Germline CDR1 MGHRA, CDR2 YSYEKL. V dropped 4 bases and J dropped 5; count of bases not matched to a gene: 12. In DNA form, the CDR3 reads TGCGCCAGCAGCCGCGGCTTTGGGACAGGAAGTACCGGGGAGCTGTTTTTT. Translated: CASSRGFGTGSTGELFF.

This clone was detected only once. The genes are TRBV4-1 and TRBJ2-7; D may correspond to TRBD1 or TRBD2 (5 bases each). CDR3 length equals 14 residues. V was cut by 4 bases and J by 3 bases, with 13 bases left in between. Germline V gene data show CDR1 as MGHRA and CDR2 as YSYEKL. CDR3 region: CASSLTWGIYEQYF. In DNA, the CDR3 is TGCGCCAGCAGCCTAACTTGGGGGATCTACGAGCAGTACTTC.

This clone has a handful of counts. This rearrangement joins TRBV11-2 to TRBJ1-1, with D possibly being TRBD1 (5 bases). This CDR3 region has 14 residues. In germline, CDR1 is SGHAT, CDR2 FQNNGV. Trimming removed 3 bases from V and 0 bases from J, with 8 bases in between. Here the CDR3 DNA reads TGTGCCAGCAGCTTGGGGGGAGTGAACACTGAAGCTTTCTTT. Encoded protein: CASSLGGVNTEAFF.